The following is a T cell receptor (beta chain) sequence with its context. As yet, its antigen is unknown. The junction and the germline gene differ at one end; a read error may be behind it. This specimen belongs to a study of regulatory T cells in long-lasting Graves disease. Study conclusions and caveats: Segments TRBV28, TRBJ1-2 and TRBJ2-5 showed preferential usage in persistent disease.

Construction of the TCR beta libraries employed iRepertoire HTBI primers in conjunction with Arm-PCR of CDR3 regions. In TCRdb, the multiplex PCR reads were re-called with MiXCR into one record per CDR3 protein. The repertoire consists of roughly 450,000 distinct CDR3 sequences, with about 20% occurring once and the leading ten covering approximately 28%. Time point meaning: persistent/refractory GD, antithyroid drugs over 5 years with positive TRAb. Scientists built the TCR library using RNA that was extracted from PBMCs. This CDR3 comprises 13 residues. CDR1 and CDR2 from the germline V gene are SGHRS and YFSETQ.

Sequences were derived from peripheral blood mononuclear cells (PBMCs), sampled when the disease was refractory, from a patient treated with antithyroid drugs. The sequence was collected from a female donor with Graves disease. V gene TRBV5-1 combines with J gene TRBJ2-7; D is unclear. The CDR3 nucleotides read TGTGCCAGCAGAGCCGATAGCTCCTACGAGCAGTACTTC. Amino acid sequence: CASRADSSYEQYF. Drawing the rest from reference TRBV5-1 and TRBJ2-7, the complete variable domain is KAGVTQTPRYLIKTRGQQVTLSCSPISGHRSVSWYQQTPGQGLQFLFEYFSETQRNKGNFPGRFSGRQFSNSRSEMNVSTLELGDSALYLCASRADSSYEQYFGPGTRLTVT.